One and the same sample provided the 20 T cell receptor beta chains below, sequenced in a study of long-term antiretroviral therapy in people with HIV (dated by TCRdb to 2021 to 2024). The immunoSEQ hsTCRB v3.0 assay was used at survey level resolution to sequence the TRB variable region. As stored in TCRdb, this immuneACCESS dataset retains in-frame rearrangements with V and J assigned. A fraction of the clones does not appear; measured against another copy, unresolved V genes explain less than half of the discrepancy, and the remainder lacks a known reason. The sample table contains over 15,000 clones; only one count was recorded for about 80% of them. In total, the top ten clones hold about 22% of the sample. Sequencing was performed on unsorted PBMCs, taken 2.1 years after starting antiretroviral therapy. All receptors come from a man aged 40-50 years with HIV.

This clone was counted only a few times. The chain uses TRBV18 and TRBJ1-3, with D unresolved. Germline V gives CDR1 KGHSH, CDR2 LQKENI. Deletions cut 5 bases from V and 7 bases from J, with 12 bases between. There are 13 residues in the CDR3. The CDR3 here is CASSEKAQNTIYF. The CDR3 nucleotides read TGTGCCAGCTCAGAGAAGGCCCAGAACACCATATATTTT.

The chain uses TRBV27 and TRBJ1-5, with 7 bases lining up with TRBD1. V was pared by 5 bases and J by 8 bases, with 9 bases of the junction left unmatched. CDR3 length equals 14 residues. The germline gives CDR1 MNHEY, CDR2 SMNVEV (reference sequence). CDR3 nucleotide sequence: TGTGCCAGCAGTCCATCGACAGGGTCCGAGCCCCAGCATTTT. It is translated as CASSPSTGSEPQHF.

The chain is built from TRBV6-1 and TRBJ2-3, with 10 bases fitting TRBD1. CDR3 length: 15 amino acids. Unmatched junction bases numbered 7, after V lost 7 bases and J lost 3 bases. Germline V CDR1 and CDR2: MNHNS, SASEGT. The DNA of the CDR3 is TGTGCCAGCAATTCCGGACAGGGGGGGACAGATACGCAGTATTTT. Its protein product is CASNSGQGGTDTQYF.

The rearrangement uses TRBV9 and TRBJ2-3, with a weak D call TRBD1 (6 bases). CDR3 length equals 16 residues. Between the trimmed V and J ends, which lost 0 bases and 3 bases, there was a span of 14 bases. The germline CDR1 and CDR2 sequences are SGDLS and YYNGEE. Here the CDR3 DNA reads TGTGCCAGCAGCGTAGGGGCAGGGGTTATAACAGATACGCAGTATTTT. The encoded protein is CASSVGAGVITDTQYF.

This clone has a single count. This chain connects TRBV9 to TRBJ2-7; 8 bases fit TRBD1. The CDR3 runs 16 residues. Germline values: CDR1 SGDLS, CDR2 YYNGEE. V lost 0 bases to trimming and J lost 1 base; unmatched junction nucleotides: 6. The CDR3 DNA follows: TGTGCCAGCAGCGTAGAGGACAGGGCTTCTTCCTACGAGCAGTACTTC. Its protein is CASSVEDRASSYEQYF.

This CDR3 reads CASGTLGTLDQPQHF. CDR3 sequence (DNA): TGTGCTAGTGGTACCCTGGGGACCCTCGATCAGCCCCAGCATTTT. The chain combines TRBV12-5 with TRBJ1-5; D may be TRBD1 (5 bases). Trimming left V 5 bases short and J 5 bases short, with 16 bases between. The length of the CDR3 is 15 residues. In germline, CDR1 is LGHNT, CDR2 FRNRAP.

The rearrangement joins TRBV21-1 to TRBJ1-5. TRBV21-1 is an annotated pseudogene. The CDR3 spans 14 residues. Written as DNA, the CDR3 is TGTGCCAGCAGCAAATGGGGGGGCAATCAGCCCCAGCATTTT. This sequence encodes CASSKWGGNQPQHF.

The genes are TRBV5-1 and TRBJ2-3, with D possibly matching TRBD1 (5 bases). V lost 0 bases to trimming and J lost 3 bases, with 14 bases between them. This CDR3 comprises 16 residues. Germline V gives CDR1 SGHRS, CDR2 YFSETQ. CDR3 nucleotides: TGCGCCAGCAGCTTGGCCGCGGCAGGGTGGACAGATACGCAGTATTTT. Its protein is CASSLAAAGWTDTQYF.

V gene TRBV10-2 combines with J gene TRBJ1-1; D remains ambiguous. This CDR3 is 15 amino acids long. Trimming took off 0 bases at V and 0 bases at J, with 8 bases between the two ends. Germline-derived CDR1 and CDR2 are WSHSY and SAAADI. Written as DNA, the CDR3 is TGCGCCAGCAGTGAGTCGCGGGGTATGAACACTGAAGCTTTCTTT. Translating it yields CASSESRGMNTEAFF.

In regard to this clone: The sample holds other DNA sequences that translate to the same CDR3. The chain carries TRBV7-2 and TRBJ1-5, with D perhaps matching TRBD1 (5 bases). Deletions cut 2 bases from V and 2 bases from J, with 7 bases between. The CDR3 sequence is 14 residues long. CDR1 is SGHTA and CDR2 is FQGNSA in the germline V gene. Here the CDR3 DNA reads TGTGCCAGCAGCTTACAAGGGGGCAATCAGCCCCAGCATTTT. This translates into CASSLQGGNQPQHF. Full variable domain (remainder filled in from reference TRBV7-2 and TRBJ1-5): GAGVSQSPSNKVTEKGKDVELRCDPISGHTALYWYRQSLGQGLEFLIYFQGNSAPDKSGLPSDRFSAERTGGSVSTLTIQRTQQEDSAVYLCASSLQGGNQPQHFGDGTRLSIL.

As DNA, the CDR3 is TGTGCCAGCAGTGAATATAGTGGGGGGCCAGGATCGAAAGCTTTCTTT. Translating gives CASSEYSGGPGSKAFF. This rearrangement joins TRBV25-1 to TRBJ1-1; TRBD1 might be the D (6 bases). V gave up 0 bases and J gave up 9 bases, with 20 bases separating them. Germline V gene lookup returns CDR1 MGHDK and CDR2 SYGVNS. The CDR3 consists of 16 residues.

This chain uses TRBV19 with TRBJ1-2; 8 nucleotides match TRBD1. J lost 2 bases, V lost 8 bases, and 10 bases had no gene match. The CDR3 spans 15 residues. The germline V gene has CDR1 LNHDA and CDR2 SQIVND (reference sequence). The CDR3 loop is CASRGWTGRNYGYTF. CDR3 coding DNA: TGTGCCAGTCGGGGTTGGACAGGGCGAAACTATGGCTACACCTTC.

The CDR3 nucleotides read TGTGCCAGCAGCCTAGGACAGGGGGATTGGGAGCCCCAGCATTTT. It yields the protein CASSLGQGDWEPQHF. The chain combines TRBV9 with TRBJ1-5, with 10 bases identical to TRBD1. This CDR3 has 15 amino acids. Germline V gene lookup returns CDR1 SGDLS and CDR2 YYNGEE. V was clipped by 4 bases and J by 8 bases; unmatched bases: 9.

This CDR3 reads CASSDKKTGNTEAFF. The CDR3 coding sequence is TGCGCCAGCAGCGACAAAAAAACAGGGAACACTGAAGCTTTCTTT. The chain is built from TRBV5-1 and TRBJ1-1, with a weak D call TRBD1 (5 bases). The V end lost 4 bases, the J end lost 1 base, and 14 bases lay between the germline ends. The CDR3 is 15 residues long. CDR1 and CDR2 (germline): SGHRS, YFSETQ. The whole variable domain, filled in from reference TRBV5-1 and TRBJ1-1, reads KAGVTQTPRYLIKTRGQQVTLSCSPISGHRSVSWYQQTPGQGLQFLFEYFSETQRNKGNFPGRFSGRQFSNSRSEMNVSTLELGDSALYLCASSDKKTGNTEAFFGQGTRLTVV.

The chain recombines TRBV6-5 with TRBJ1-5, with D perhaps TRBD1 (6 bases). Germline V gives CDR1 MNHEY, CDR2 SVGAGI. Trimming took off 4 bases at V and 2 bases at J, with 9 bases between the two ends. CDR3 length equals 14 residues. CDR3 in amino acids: CASSSQGRNQPQHF. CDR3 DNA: TGTGCCAGCAGTTCTCAGGGGCGCAATCAGCCCCAGCATTTT.

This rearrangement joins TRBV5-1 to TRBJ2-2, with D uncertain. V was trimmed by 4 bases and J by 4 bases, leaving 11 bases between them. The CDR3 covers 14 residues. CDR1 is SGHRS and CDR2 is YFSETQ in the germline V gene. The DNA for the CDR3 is TGCGCCAGCAGCCTGTGGACGGGCACCGGGGAGCTGTTTTTT. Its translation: CASSLWTGTGELFF.

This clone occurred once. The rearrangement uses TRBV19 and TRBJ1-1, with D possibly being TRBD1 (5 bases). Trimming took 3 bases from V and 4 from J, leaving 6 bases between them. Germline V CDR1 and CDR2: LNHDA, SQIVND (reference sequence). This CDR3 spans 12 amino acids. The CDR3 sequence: CASSIRGTEAFF. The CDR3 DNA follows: TGTGCCAGTAGTATTAGGGGCACTGAAGCTTTCTTT.

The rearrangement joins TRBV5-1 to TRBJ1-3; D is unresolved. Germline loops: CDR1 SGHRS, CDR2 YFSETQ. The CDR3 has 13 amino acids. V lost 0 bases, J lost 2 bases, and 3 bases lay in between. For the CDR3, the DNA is TGCGCCAGCAGCTTGGAAACTGGAAACACCATATATTTT. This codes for CASSLETGNTIYF.

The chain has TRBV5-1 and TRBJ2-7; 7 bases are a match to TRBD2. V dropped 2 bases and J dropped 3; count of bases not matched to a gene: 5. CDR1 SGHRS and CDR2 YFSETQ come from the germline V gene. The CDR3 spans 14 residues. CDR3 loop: CASSLIGGVYEQYF. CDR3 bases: TGCGCCAGCAGCTTAATTGGGGGGGTCTACGAGCAGTACTTC.

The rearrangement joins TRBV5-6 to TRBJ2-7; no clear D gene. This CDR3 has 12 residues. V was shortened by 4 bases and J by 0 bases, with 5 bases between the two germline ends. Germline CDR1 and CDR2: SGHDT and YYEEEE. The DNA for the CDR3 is TGTGCCAGCAGCACCTACTCCTACGAGCAGTACTTC. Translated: CASSTYSYEQYF.